This T cell receptor beta chain was found in a study of blood T cell repertoires in COVID-19. The method was immunoSEQ multiplex PCR; TCRdb's version includes in-frame clones alone and lacks a portion of them. The table includes around 300,000 clones, approximately 90% detected once. The CDR3 totals 17 residues. V gave up 4 bases and J gave up 6 bases, with 26 bases separating them. The germline gives CDR1 SGHRS, CDR2 YFSETQ. The rearrangement links TRBV5-1 to TRBJ2-7; maybe TRBD1 (6 bases). The specimen was PBMCs or T cells enriched from blood (not recorded which). This receptor was identified in a woman in her sixties in a cohort exposed to, infected with or recovered from COVID-19 (not recorded which). Here the CDR3 reads CASSPSGQRTGRFEQYF. CDR3 nucleotides: TGCGCCAGCAGCCCCTCGGGACAAAGGACTGGGCGGTTCGAGCAGTACTTC.